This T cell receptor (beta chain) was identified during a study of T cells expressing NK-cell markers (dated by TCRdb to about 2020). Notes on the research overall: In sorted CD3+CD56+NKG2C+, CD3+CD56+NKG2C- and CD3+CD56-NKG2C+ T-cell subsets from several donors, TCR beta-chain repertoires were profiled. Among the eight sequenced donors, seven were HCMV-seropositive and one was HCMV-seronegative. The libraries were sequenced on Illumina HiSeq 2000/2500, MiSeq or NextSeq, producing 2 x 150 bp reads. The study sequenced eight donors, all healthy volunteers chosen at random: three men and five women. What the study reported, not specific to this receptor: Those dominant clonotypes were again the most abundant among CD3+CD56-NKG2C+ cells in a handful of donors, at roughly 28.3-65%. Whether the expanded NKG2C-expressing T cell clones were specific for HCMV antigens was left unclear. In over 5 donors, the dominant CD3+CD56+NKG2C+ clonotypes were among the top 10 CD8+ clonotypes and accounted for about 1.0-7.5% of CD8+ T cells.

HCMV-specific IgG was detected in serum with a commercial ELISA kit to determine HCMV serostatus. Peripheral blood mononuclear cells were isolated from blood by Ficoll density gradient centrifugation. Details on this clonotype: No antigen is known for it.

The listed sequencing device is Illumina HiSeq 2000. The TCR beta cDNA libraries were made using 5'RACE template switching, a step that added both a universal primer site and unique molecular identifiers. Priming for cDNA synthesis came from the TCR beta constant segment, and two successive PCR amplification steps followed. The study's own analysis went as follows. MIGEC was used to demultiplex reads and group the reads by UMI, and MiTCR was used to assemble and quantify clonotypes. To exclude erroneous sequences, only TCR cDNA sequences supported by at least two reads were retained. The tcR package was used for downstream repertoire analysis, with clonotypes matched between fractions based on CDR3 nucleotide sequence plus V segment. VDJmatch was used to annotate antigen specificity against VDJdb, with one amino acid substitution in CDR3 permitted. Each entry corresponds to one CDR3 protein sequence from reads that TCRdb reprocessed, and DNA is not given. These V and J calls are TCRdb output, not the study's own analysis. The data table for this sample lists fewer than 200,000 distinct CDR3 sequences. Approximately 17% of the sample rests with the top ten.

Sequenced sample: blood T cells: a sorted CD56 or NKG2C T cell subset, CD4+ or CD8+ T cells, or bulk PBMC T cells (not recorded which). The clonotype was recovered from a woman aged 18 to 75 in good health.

The CDR3 protein is CASSFNRDSSYEQYF. The sequence links TRBV11-2 to TRBJ2-7; the D gene TCRdb calls, TRBD1, cannot be checked with no DNA. The CDR3, from cysteine to phenylalanine, totals 15 residues. The DNA is not on file. Per the germline V gene, SGHAT is the CDR1 and FQNNGV is the CDR2.